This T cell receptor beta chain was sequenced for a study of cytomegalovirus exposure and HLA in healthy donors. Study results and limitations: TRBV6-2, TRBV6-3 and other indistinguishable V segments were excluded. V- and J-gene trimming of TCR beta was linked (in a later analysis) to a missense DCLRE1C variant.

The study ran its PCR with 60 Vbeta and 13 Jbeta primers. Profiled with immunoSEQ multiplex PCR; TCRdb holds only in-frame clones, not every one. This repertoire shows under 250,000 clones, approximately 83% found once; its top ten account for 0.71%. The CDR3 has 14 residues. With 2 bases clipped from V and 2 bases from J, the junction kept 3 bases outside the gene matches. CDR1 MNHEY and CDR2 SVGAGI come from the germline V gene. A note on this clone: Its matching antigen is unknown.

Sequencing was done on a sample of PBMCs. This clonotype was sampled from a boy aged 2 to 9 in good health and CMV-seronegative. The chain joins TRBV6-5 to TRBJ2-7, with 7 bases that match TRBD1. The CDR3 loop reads CASSYDREPYEQYF. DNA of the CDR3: TGTGCCAGCAGTTACGACAGGGAGCCCTACGAGCAGTACTTC.